The 6 T cell receptor beta chains listed next were all sequenced from one sample in a study of blood T cell repertoires in COVID-19. Clones were read by immunoSEQ multiplex PCR, and TCRdb kept only the in-frame ones, dropping some. Among 150,000 to 180,000 clones listed, roughly 84% were seen once. Sequencing used peripheral blood. The source is a man aged 55 to 69 with COVID-19, enrolled during active disease.

The chain combines TRBV12-3 or TRBV12-4 with TRBJ2-7; TRBD1 might be the D (6 bases). Between the trimmed V and J ends, which lost 1 base and 8 bases, there was a span of 9 bases. CDR3 length: 12 amino acids. CDR3 sequence: CASSLGGPKQYF. CDR3 in DNA: TGTGCCAGCAGTTTAGGGGGGCCCAAGCAGTACTTC.

This clone was counted between two and nine times. The J gene is TRBJ2-7, the V gene TRBV5-6; 8 nucleotides agree with TRBD1. The ends lost 4 bases at V and 2 bases at J; junction bases unmatched: 5. Germline V CDR1 and CDR2: SGHDT, YYEEEE. This CDR3 comprises 14 residues. CDR3 sequence: CASSLPGGAYEQYF. In nucleotides, the CDR3 is TGTGCCAGCAGCCTTCCAGGGGGCGCCTACGAGCAGTACTTC.

The rearrangement uses TRBV19 and TRBJ1-4; 9 positions agree with TRBD1. The CDR3 covers 15 residues. CDR1 and CDR2 from the germline V gene are LNHDA and SQIVND (reference sequence). Trimming at V came to 4 bases and at J to 5 bases, leaving 5 bases not matched to a gene. CDR3 region: CASSNTGTGNEKLFF. CDR3 coding DNA: TGTGCCAGTAGTAACACCGGGACAGGGAATGAAAAACTGTTTTTT.

V gene TRBV6-6 combines with J gene TRBJ2-1, with D possibly being TRBD2 (7 bases). V was cut by 0 bases and J by 5 bases, with 11 bases left in between. The CDR3 covers 15 residues. The V gene's germline CDR1 is MNHNY and CDR2 SVGAGI (reference sequence). CDR3 nucleotide sequence: TGTGCCAGCAGTTACTCGATCGGGGGGCACAATGAGCAGTTCTTC. Its translation is CASSYSIGGHNEQFF.

This chain connects TRBV29-1 to TRBJ1-2; weak D call: TRBD1 (6 bases). V gave up 4 bases and J gave up 5 bases, with 14 bases separating them. The V gene's germline CDR1 is SQVTM and CDR2 ANQGSEA. CDR3 length: 13 residues. The CDR3: CSVGTGPHYGYTF. CDR3 nucleotide sequence: TGCAGCGTTGGTACAGGGCCTCATTATGGCTACACCTTC.

The rearrangement links TRBV5-1 to TRBJ2-1, with D possibly matching TRBD2 (5 bases). Germline V gene data show CDR1 as SGHRS and CDR2 as YFSETQ. The V end was cut by 4 bases, the J end by 3 bases, with 14 bases between. CDR3 size: 15 residues. CDR3: CASSLREYLYNEQFF. The CDR3 nucleotides read TGCGCCAGCAGCCTACGGGAATACCTCTACAATGAGCAGTTCTTC.